Each of the 32 T cell receptor beta chains below was sequenced from the same sample in a study of blood T cell repertoires in COVID-19. The method was immunoSEQ multiplex PCR; TCRdb's version includes in-frame clones alone and lacks a portion of them. The sample contains about 110,000 clones, around 64% of which appear only once. Sequences were obtained from peripheral blood. The receptors derive from a middle-aged woman with acute or convalescent COVID-19.

This chain connects TRBV9 to TRBJ1-4; 8 bases map to TRBD1. V dropped 4 bases and J dropped 4; count of bases not matched to a gene: 3. Germline V lookup: CDR1 SGDLS, CDR2 YYNGEE. The CDR3 covers 14 residues. The CDR3 DNA reads as TGTGCCAGCAGCCCGGGACAGGTTAATGAAAAACTGTTTTTT. Protein: CASSPGQVNEKLFF.

The chain combines TRBV5-1 with TRBJ1-4; 8 nucleotides match TRBD1. The CDR3 sequence is 15 residues long. The ends lost 4 bases at V and 8 bases at J; junction bases unmatched: 10. The germline V gene has CDR1 SGHRS and CDR2 YFSETQ. The CDR3 nucleotides read TGCGCCAGCAGCAATCCGGGACAGGCGCAGGAAAAACTGTTTTTT. It encodes CASSNPGQAQEKLFF.

This clone has just a few counts. The chain employs TRBV9 and TRBJ1-3, with D possibly being TRBD1 (5 bases). Germline V gene data show CDR1 as SGDLS and CDR2 as YYNGEE. Deletions cut 3 bases from V and 0 bases from J, with 10 bases between. This CDR3 has 15 amino acids. CDR3 coding DNA: TGTGCCAGCAGCGGGTCTGACAGCTCTGGAAACACCATATATTTT. Protein sequence: CASSGSDSSGNTIYF.

J is TRBJ2-3 and V is TRBV6-2 or TRBV6-3; D is unclear. V lost 6 bases to trimming and J lost 5 bases, with 15 bases between them. The germline CDR1 and CDR2 sequences are MNHEY and SVGEGT. The CDR3 totals 14 residues. CDR3 residues: CASRPLSFRDTQYF. In nucleotides, the CDR3 is TGTGCCAGCAGACCTCTTAGTTTTCGAGATACGCAGTATTTT.

The V and J genes are TRBV6-5 and TRBJ1-4; D is unclear. The CDR3 runs 14 residues. CDR1 and CDR2 from the germline V gene are MNHEY and SVGAGI. Trimming pared 6 bases from V and 1 base from J, leaving 9 bases between. The CDR3 protein is CASSRILTNEKLFF. The CDR3 DNA is TGTGCCAGCAGCCGTATTTTAACTAATGAAAAACTGTTTTTT.

The chain links TRBV7-2 to TRBJ1-6, with TRBD1 as a possible D gene (6 bases). The CDR3 runs 18 residues. Germline assignment: CDR1 SGHTA and CDR2 FQGNSA. Trimming stripped 5 bases from V and 5 bases from J, with 22 bases between. The CDR3 spells CASSPQGKGGVDNSPLHF. DNA for the CDR3: TGTGCCAGCAGCCCCCAAGGAAAGGGGGGGGTGGATAATTCACCCCTCCACTTT.

As for this clone: A much bigger clone sits one base away, suggesting this may be a read error. This sequence joins TRBV7-2 and TRBJ2-5; possible D gene TRBD1, 5 bases. The CDR3 spans 14 residues. V lost 1 base to trimming and J lost 2 bases, with 8 bases between them. The V gene's germline CDR1 is SGHTA and CDR2 FQGNSA. CDR3 residues: CASSLDAGQETQYF. As DNA, the CDR3 is TGTGCCAGCAGCTTAGATGCAGGGCAAGAGACCCAGTACTTC.

This sequence joins TRBV4-2 and TRBJ2-5; 8 nucleotides agree with TRBD2. The DNA end lines up better with TRBJ2-7; the J call may be wrong. Per the germline V gene, CDR1 is LGHNA and CDR2 is YNFKEQ. The CDR3 is made up of 17 amino acids. Written as DNA, the CDR3 is TGTGCCAGCAGCCAAGATTCGGGCGGGGGGATGGTTTACGAGCAGTACTTC. It translates to CASSQDSGGGMVYEQYF.

Note on this clone: Mismatch with germline at one junction end may stem from a read error. The chain couples TRBV11-2 to TRBJ1-1; 7 bases are a match to TRBD1. The CDR3 has 13 residues. Germline CDR1 is SGHAT and CDR2 is FQNNGV. The CDR3 loop reads CASSLEPSGTELF. Written as DNA, the CDR3 is TGTGCCAGCAGCTTAGAACCCTCGGGGACAGAACTCTTT.

The J gene is TRBJ1-3, the V gene TRBV28; D gene unclear. V was shortened by 5 bases and J by 4 bases, with 6 bases between the two germline ends. There are 12 residues in the CDR3. Germline V gene lookup returns CDR1 MDHEN and CDR2 SYDVKM. CDR3 coding DNA: TGTGCCAGCAGTCAAGCGGGAAACACCATATATTTT. This gives the protein CASSQAGNTIYF.

The chain couples TRBV5-6 to TRBJ1-2, with a weak D call TRBD1 (6 bases). This CDR3 is built from 14 residues. The V gene's germline CDR1 is SGHDT and CDR2 YYEEEE. Trimming stripped 0 bases from V and 4 bases from J, with 10 bases between. CDR3 in amino acids: CASSLGRGAYGYTF. In DNA form, the CDR3 reads TGTGCCAGCAGCTTGGGACGGGGGGCCTATGGCTACACCTTC.

This clone was seen once. The chain employs TRBV3-1 (or the pseudogene TRBV3-2) and TRBJ2-1; 7 bases align to TRBD1. Germline CDR1 reads LGHDT; CDR2 reads YNNKEL (reference sequence). V shed 0 bases and J 10 bases; nucleotides not matched to a gene: 6. The CDR3 totals 14 residues. CDR3 sequence (DNA): TGTGCCAGCAGCCAAGATCGACAGGGAATCGAGCAGTTCTTC. Translating it yields CASSQDRQGIEQFF.

The chain carries TRBV10-3 and TRBJ1-4; the D gene is possibly TRBD1 (6 bases). The CDR3 length is 14 residues. The V gene lost 8 bases and the J gene lost 3 bases, with 13 bases spanning the gap. From germline, CDR1 is ENHRY and CDR2 SYGVKD. In DNA, the CDR3 is TGTGCCATCGGATCGGACAGCTCTAATGAAAAACTGTTTTTT. Translated: CAIGSDSSNEKLFF.

The chain joins TRBV5-1 to TRBJ2-2; 9 bases map to TRBD2. CDR3 length equals 16 residues. The V gene's germline CDR1 is SGHRS and CDR2 YFSETQ. V shed 3 bases, J shed 1 base, and the junction held 4 bases outside the gene matches. The CDR3, as DNA: TGCGCCAGCAGCTATAGCGGGGGCCTGAACACCGGGGAGCTGTTTTTT. It translates to CASSYSGGLNTGELFF. Filled out from reference TRBV5-1 and TRBJ2-2, the complete variable domain reads KAGVTQTPRYLIKTRGQQVTLSCSPISGHRSVSWYQQTPGQGLQFLFEYFSETQRNKGNFPGRFSGRQFSNSRSEMNVSTLELGDSALYLCASSYSGGLNTGELFFGEGSRLTVL.

A few counts support this clone. V usage is TRBV7-3 and J usage is TRBJ1-1, with D maybe TRBD1 (5 bases). Per germline, CDR1 SGHTA and CDR2 FQGTGA. The CDR3 has 13 amino acids. The V and J ends lost 3 bases and 4 bases respectively, with 9 bases between them. Here the CDR3 DNA reads TGTGCCAGCAGCTTGGGGGGTTCCACTGAAGCTTTCTTT. Translating gives CASSLGGSTEAFF. Full variable domain (remainder filled in from reference TRBV7-3 and TRBJ1-1): GAGVSQTPSNKVTEKGKYVELRCDPISGHTALYWYRQSLGQGPEFLIYFQGTGAADDSGLPNDRFFAVRPEGSVSTLKIQRTERGDSAVYLCASSLGGSTEAFFGQGTRLTVV.

This clone was recorded a few times. This sequence joins TRBV6-5 and TRBJ2-7; 12 bases agree with TRBD1. The CDR3 extends over 14 amino acids. Germline CDR1 and CDR2: MNHEY and SVGAGI. V dropped 6 bases and J dropped 7; count of bases not matched to a gene: 7. The CDR3 loop reads CASSPGTGGKEQYF. In DNA, the CDR3 is TGTGCCAGCAGCCCCGGGACAGGGGGCAAGGAGCAGTACTTC.

The chain combines TRBV11-2 with TRBJ2-6; D is possibly TRBD1 (6 bases). The CDR3 is 15 amino acids. The germline gives CDR1 SGHAT, CDR2 FQNNGV. V lost 5 bases and J lost 0, with 8 bases in between. CDR3 protein: CASSPQGSGANVLTF. CDR3 in DNA: TGTGCCAGCAGCCCACAGGGCTCTGGGGCCAACGTCCTGACTTTC.

The genes are TRBV27 and TRBJ2-7; possible D gene TRBD2, 5 bases. V dropped 6 bases and J dropped 4 bases, with 22 bases sitting between them. Germline assignment: CDR1 MNHEY and CDR2 SMNVEV (reference sequence). The CDR3 contains 16 residues. This chain's CDR3 is CASSLSRGVVVYEQYF. The CDR3 nucleotides are TGTGCCAGCAGCCTAAGTCGGGGTGTGGTGGTGTACGAGCAGTACTTC.

The sample holds a few counts of this clone. This rearrangement joins TRBV5-6 to TRBJ2-7; D possibly corresponds to TRBD1 (5 bases). The CDR3 runs to 14 residues. CDR1 is SGHDT and CDR2 is YYEEEE in the germline V gene. V lost 4 bases, J lost 4 bases, and 15 bases lay in between. The CDR3 is CASSPGQGWYEQYF. DNA for the CDR3: TGTGCCAGCAGCCCTGGTCAGGGTTGGTACGAGCAGTACTTC.

J is TRBJ1-4 and V is TRBV4-1; D gene uncertain. This CDR3 has 13 residues. The germline V gene has CDR1 MGHRA and CDR2 YSYEKL. Trimming shortened V by 3 bases and J by 8 bases, and 10 bases separated the two germline ends. CDR3 in amino acids: CASSQNIQEKLFF. In nucleotides, the CDR3 is TGCGCCAGCAGCCAGAATATCCAGGAAAAACTGTTTTTT.

The chain joins TRBV7-9 to TRBJ1-4, with 11 bases matching TRBD1. Germline-derived CDR1 and CDR2 are SEHNR and FQNEAQ (reference sequence). Trimming cost V 5 bases and J 4 bases; bases outside gene matches: 9. The CDR3 extends over 17 amino acids. CDR3 protein: CASSLGQGALDNEKLFF. The DNA for the CDR3 is TGTGCCAGCAGCCTCGGACAGGGGGCACTGGATAATGAAAAACTGTTTTTT.

The chain carries TRBV7-6 and TRBJ2-3, with D unclear. Trimming took 2 bases from V and 6 from J, leaving 6 bases between them. This CDR3 spans 12 amino acids. Per germline, CDR1 SGHVS and CDR2 FNYEAQ. The CDR3 sequence is CASSLILDTQYF. For the CDR3, the DNA is TGTGCCAGCAGCTTAATCCTGGATACGCAGTATTTT.

The chain uses TRBV7-2 and TRBJ2-5, with 9 bases matching TRBD1. The CDR3 is 15 residues long. V dropped 4 bases and J dropped 4; count of bases not matched to a gene: 7. From germline, CDR1 is SGHTA and CDR2 FQGNSA. DNA for the CDR3: TGTGCCAGCAGCTCCAAAACAGGGGGCGGAGAGACCCAGTACTTC. It encodes CASSSKTGGGETQYF.

The chain employs TRBV11-2 and TRBJ1-5; tentative D call: TRBD1 (6 bases). Trimming shortened V by 4 bases and J by 3 bases, and 7 bases separated the two germline ends. This CDR3 spans 13 amino acids. CDR1 and CDR2 (germline): SGHAT, FQNNGV. The DNA of the CDR3 is TGTGCCAGCAGCTGGACAGACAATCAGCCCCAGCATTTT. Its protein is CASSWTDNQPQHF.

Concerning this clone itself: At one boundary the junction diverges from the germline segment, which might be a read error. The V and J genes are TRBV10-3 and TRBJ2-1; 12 bases are a match to TRBD2. Looked up from germline, CDR1 is ENHRY and CDR2 is SYGVKD. The CDR3 is made up of 14 amino acids. DNA of the CDR3: TGCGCTATTCGAGCTAGCGGGGGGGCTAATGAGCAGTTCTTC. This gives the protein CAIRASGGANEQFF.

This chain connects TRBV7-2 to TRBJ1-2, with D tentatively TRBD1 (5 bases). V gave up 6 bases and J gave up 5 bases, with 13 bases separating them. The length of the CDR3 is 13 residues. From germline, CDR1 is SGHTA and CDR2 FQGNSA. The CDR3 region is CASSSTELYGYTF. The CDR3 nucleotides read TGTGCCAGCAGTTCGACAGAGCTGTATGGCTACACCTTC.

The chain combines TRBV7-2 with TRBJ2-7; TRBD1 aligns across 9 bases. J was trimmed by 2 bases and V by 4 bases; bases with no gene match: 6. This CDR3 has 15 residues. Per the germline V gene, CDR1 is SGHTA and CDR2 is FQGNSA. The CDR3 reads CASSYRDRVAYEQYF. CDR3 nucleotide sequence: TGTGCCAGCAGCTACCGGGACAGGGTGGCCTACGAGCAGTACTTC.

V and J are TRBV18 and TRBJ1-1; no reliable D call. This CDR3 region has 13 residues. Germline CDR1 KGHSH, CDR2 LQKENI. The V end lost 6 bases, the J end lost 4 bases, and 12 bases lay between the germline ends. CDR3 bases: TGTGCCAGCTCCATACAGAGCAGCACTGAAGCTTTCTTT. This gives the protein CASSIQSSTEAFF.

The V and J genes are TRBV9 and TRBJ2-5; 15 bases line up with TRBD2. V lost 4 bases to trimming and J lost 2 bases; unmatched junction nucleotides: 9. Germline V gene lookup returns CDR1 SGDLS and CDR2 YYNGEE. There are 18 residues in the CDR3. The CDR3 nucleotides read TGTGCCAGCAGCCTCCAGGGACTAGCGGGGGGCGGGCAAGAGACCCAGTACTTC. Its translation: CASSLQGLAGGGQETQYF.

This rearrangement joins TRBV3-1 (or the pseudogene TRBV3-2) to TRBJ2-1; D not certain. Germline CDR1 is LGHDT and CDR2 is YNNKEL (reference sequence). V gave up 0 bases and J gave up 7 bases, with 7 bases separating them. This CDR3 spans 13 amino acids. The CDR3 DNA sequence: TGTGCCAGCAGCCAAGACTTGACTAATGAGCAGTTCTTC. Residues: CASSQDLTNEQFF.

This rearrangement joins TRBV7-9 to TRBJ1-6; no clear D gene. V was trimmed by 5 bases and J by 2 bases, leaving 7 bases between them. The CDR3 has 14 amino acids. From germline, CDR1 is SEHNR and CDR2 FQNEAQ (reference sequence). This CDR3 is CASSAQAYNSPLHF. In nucleotides, the CDR3 is TGTGCCAGCAGCGCGCAGGCCTATAATTCACCCCTCCACTTT.

The chain combines TRBV7-8 with TRBJ1-5, with D uncertain. Germline values: CDR1 SGHVS, CDR2 FQNEAQ. V lost 2 bases and J lost 0, with 8 bases in between. This CDR3 is 15 amino acids long. In DNA form, the CDR3 reads TGTGCCAGCAGCTTAAGAGGGAATAGCAATCAGCCCCAGCATTTT. It encodes CASSLRGNSNQPQHF.